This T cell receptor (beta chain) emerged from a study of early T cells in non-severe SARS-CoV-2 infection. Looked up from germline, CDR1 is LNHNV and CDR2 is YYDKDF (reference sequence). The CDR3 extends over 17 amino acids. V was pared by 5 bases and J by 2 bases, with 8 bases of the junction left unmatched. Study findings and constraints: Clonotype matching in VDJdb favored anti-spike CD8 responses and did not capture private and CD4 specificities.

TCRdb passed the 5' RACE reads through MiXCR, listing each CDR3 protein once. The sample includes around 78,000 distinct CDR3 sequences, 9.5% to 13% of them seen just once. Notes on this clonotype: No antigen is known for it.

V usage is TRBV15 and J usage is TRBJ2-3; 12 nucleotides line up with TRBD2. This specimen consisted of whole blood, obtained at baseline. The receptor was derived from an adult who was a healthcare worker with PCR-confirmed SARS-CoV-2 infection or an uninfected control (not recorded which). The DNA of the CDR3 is TGTGCCACCAGCGGCTTCTCTAGCGGGGGGGCCACAGATACGCAGTATTTT. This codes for CATSGFSSGGATDTQYF.